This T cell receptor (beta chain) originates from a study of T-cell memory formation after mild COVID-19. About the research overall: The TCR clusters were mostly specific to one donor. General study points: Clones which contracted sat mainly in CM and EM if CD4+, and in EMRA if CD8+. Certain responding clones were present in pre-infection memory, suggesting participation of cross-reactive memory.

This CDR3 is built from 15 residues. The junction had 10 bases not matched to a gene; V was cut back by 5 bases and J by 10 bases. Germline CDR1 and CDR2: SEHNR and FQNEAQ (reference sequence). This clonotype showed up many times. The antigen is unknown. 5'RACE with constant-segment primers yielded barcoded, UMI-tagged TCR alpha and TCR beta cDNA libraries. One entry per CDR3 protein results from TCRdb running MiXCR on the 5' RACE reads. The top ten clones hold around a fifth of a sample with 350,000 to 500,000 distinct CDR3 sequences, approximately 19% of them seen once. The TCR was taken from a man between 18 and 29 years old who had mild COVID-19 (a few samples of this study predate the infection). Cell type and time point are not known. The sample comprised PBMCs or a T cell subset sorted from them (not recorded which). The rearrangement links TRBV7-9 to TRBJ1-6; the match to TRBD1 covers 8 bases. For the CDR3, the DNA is TGTGCCAGCAGCGCTTCACAGGGGGTAGGATCACCCCTCCACTTT. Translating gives CASSASQGVGSPLHF.